This TCR beta chain was identified during a study of blood T cell repertoires in COVID-19. Study background: Samples came from the United States, Italy and Spain, spanning acute and convalescent COVID-19.

Sequencing used immunoSEQ multiplex PCR; TCRdb keeps in-frame clones, though not all of them. The sample contains around 320,000 clones, around 89% of which appear only once. The specimen was peripheral blood. The TCR originated in a woman in her thirties who had recovered from COVID-19.

CDR3: CASSLEGAGGVDSPLHF. CDR3 nucleotides: TGTGCCAGCAGCTTGGAGGGGGCAGGGGGCGTAGATTCACCCCTCCACTTT. The genes are TRBV5-6 and TRBJ1-6; 8 positions agree with TRBD1. The CDR3 sequence is 17 residues long. The junction had 10 bases not matched to a gene; V was cut back by 0 bases and J by 8 bases. The germline gives CDR1 SGHDT, CDR2 YYEEEE. Variable domain in full (rest from reference TRBV5-6 and TRBJ1-6): DAGVTQSPTHLIKTRGQQVTLRCSPKSGHDTVSWYQQALGQGPQFIFQYYEEEERQRGNFPDRFSGHQFPNYSSELNVNALLLGDSALYLCASSLEGAGGVDSPLHFGNGTRLTVT.